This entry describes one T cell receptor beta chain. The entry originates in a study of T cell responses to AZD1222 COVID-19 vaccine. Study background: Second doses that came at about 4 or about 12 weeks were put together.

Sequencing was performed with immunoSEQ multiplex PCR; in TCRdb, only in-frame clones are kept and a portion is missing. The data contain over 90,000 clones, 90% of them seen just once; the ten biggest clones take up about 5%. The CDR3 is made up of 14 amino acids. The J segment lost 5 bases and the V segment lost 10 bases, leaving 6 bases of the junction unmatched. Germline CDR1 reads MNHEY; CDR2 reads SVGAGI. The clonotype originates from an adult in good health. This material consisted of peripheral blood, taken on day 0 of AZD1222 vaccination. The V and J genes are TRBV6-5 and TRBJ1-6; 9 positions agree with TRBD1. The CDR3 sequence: CATGRTGDNSPLHF. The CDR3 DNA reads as TGTGCCACAGGTCGGACAGGGGATAATTCACCCCTCCACTTT.